Below are 2 T cell receptor beta chains sequenced from a single sample in a study of T cells in Graves' hyperthyroidism and ophthalmopathy. RNA transcripts served as the template for amplifying TCR beta CDR3 regions. The HTBI primer set drove a first-round RT-PCR of the TCR CDR3. A single record per CDR3 protein comes from TCRdb applying MiXCR to the multiplex PCR reads. Seen here are under 350,000 distinct CDR3 sequences, about 15% observed once, and the top ten hold around 61%. The sequenced material came from blood. The receptors were sampled from a woman aged 60 to 75 with Graves' ophthalmopathy.

The sample holds many counts of this clonotype. CDR3 nucleotide sequence: TGTGCCAGCAGCTTAGATACAGGGTGGGAGACCCAGTACTTC. Translating it yields CASSLDTGWETQYF. The genes are TRBV7-2 and TRBJ2-5; the D gene is possibly TRBD1 (6 bases). Germline V lookup: CDR1 SGHTA, CDR2 FQGNSA. CDR3 length: 14 residues. Trimming took off 1 base at V and 5 bases at J, with 11 bases between the two ends.

The chain employs TRBV6-1 and TRBJ2-7; D remains ambiguous. This CDR3 has 12 amino acids. V dropped 6 bases and J dropped 3 bases, with 9 bases sitting between them. CDR1 is MNHNS and CDR2 is SASEGT in the germline V gene. CDR3 nucleotide sequence: TGTGCCAGCAGCCCGAGATTCTACGAGCAGTACTTC. Protein sequence: CASSPRFYEQYF.